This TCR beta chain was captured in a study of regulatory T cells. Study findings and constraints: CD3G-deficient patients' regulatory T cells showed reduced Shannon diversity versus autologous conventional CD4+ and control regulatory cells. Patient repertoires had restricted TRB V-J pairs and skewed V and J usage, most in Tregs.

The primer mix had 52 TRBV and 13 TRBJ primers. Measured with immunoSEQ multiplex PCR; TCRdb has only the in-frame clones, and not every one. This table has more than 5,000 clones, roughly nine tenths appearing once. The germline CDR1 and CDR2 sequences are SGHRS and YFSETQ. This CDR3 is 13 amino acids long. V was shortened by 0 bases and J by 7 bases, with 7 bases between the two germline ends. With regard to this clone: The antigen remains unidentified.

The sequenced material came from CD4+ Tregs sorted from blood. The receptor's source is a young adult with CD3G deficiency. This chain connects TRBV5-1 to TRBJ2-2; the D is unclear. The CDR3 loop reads CASSLGQGGELFF. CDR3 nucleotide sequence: TGCGCCAGCAGCTTGGGACAAGGCGGGGAGCTGTTTTTT.